This TCR beta chain was captured by sequencing in a study of T cells after yellow fever vaccination (dated by TCRdb to the late 2010s). Study-level background: The SMART-Seq v4 Ultra Low Input RNA kit was used to prepare libraries from fractions with low cell numbers. To track T-cell clones before and after primary and booster YFV17D yellow fever vaccination, bulk TCR alpha and beta repertoires were sequenced longitudinally. Two healthy male donors, one aged 18 to 29 and one aged 30 to 40 years, were included in the cohort. Blood samples were taken at several timepoints before and after primary and secondary immunization, and bulk PBMC replicates and cell subsets were isolated. The full study reports these points: Compared with the primary T-cell response, the secondary T-cell response was faster but weaker, reaching its peak on day 5 rather than on day 15. After the booster, most of the clones that had expanded following primary vaccination were detected again (approximately 96% of CD4 and roughly 90% of CD8), which suggests that memory was broadly maintained. A small fraction of clonotypes appeared in both the CD4 and CD8 compartments, likely as a result of convergent recombination. Only two donors were included in the study, so the extent to which the findings can be generalized is limited. Because abundant contaminating clonotypes from the bulk population could be contained in FACS-sorted repertoires, computational filtering was required.

Synthesis of TCR cDNA relied on 5'RACE template switching, a step that introduced a universal primer site along with unique molecular identifiers. Priming for cDNA synthesis came from both the TCR alpha and TCR beta constant segments. Libraries were amplified in two PCR steps, with sample barcodes and sequencing adapters added in the second step. Libraries were sequenced on Illumina HiSeq 2500 (2x100 bp) or NovaSeq (2x150 bp). The paper's data handling went like this. Demultiplexing of reads and collapsing into UMI consensus sequences were performed with MIGEC, and V(D)J alignment was carried out with MiXCR. Vaccine-responding clonotypes were identified with edgeR using replicate PBMC samples, with FDR below 0.01 and a log2 fold change above 5 up to day 15 being required. Each bulk clonotype received a CD4 or CD8 identity based on whether the sequenced CD4 or CD8 repertoire contained that clonotype at higher abundance. Using fastp trimming at Q25 and MiXCR clonotype assembly, TCRdb reanalyzed the public sequencing data and kept in-frame beta chains. For every CDR3 protein sequence, its rows merge into one entry that carries the most common genes and DNA. These V and J calls are TCRdb output, not the study's own analysis. For this sample there are tens of thousands of distinct CDR3 sequences; more than 5.5% appear just once. The top ten hold about 27% of the sample.

This clonotype was picked up many times. Its recognized antigen is unknown. No base qualities exist here, and no much larger clone lies one base off it. Per the germline V gene, MGHRA is the CDR1 and YSYEKL is the CDR2. V is pared back by 2 bases and J by 0 bases, with 10 bases lying between the germline termini. The CDR3 covers 15 residues, taking in both the cysteine and the phenylalanine. Only the CDR3 DNA stays, 45 bases, in frame from base 1. The treatment or condition label, as the study defines it: live attenuated yellow fever vaccine strain. PBMCs were isolated from peripheral blood using a standard Ficoll-Paque protocol. CD4 and CD8 T-cell fractions were isolated with Dynabeads CD4 and CD8 positive selection kits. TriZol was used to extract RNA from bulk PBMCs, CD4 and CD8 fractions, and dextramer-positive and dextramer-negative fractions.

This sequence uses TRBV4-1 and TRBJ2-5, with no D gene named confidently. The specimen comprised CD8+ T cells sorted from PBMCs, sampled about 10 days after the first yellow fever vaccination. The TCR was taken from a man aged 18 to 29 who received the YFV17D yellow fever vaccine. The sequenced DNA: TGCGCCAGCAGCCAAAGTGGAGAGTACCAAGAGACCCAGTACTTC. This translates into CASSQSGEYQETQYF.